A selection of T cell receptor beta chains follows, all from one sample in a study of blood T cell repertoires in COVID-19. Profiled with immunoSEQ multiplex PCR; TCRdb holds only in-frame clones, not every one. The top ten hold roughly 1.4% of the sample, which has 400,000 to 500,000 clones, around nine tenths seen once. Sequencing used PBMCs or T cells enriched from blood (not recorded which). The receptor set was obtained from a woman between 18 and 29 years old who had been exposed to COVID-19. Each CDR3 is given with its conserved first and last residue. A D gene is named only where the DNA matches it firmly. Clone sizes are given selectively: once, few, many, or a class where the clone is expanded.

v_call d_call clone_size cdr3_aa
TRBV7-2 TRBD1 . CASSRTGETGELFF
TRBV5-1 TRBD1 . CASRSGTGASYEQYF
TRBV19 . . CASSASVETQYF
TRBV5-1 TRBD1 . CASSLGGQGNYGYTF
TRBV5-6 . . CASSDGRALDRYGYTF
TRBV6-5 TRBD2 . CASSYSVSGGQETQYF
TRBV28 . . CASSFGGAGGSNQPQHF
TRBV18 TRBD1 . CASSKGQGETQYF
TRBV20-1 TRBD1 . CSTGDEKLFF
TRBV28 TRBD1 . CASRASGQGYTF
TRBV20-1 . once CSARFDEQFF
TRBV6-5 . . CASSPREGYEQYF
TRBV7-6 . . CASSLESIQTYNTGELFF
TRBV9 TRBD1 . CASSVGGGTGDGELFF
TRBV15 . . CATSSLVQGNQPQHF
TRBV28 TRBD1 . CASRDSTGGGGNTIYF
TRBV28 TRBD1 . CASSFWTGGITEAFF
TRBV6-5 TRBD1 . CASSYSRGRGEAFF
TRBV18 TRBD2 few CASSPLGTSGSDEQFF
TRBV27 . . CASSPRGYNQPQHF
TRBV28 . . CASSASNQPQHF
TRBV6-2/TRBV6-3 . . CASSPVEEKLFF
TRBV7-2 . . CASSFQSPQTQYF
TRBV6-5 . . CASSPRTGELFF
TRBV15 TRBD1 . CATSRDPTQGARTEAFF
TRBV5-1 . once CASSSGLNYEQYF
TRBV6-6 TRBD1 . CASRRTGGRDYGYTF
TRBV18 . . CASSPNRVLEPQHF
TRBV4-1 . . CASSQGNTVYGYTF
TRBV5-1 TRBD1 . CASSLPTGVFGNEQFF
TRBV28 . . CASSLRRHPGEPQHF
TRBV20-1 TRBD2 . CSASRLAGTLRGETQYF
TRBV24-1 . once CATSGADYGYTF
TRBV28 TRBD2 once CASSLWASGQETQYF
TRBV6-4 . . CASSPGAGDSPLHF
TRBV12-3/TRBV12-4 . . CASSQGGSYGYTF
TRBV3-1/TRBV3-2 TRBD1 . CASSRRLSGQASYEQYF
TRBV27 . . CASSLGGRYNEQFF
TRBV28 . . CASSQDIREQYF